A single sample is the source of the 26 T cell receptor beta chains below, sequenced in a study of blood T cell repertoires in COVID-19. The table came from immunoSEQ multiplex PCR; TCRdb's copy has only in-frame clones and leaves some out. The data contain more than 25,000 clones, 70% to 85% of them singletons. The sequencing input was peripheral blood. The receptors were gathered from a human donor in a cohort sampled during active COVID-19.

The chain employs TRBV28 and TRBJ2-2, with D perhaps matching TRBD1 or TRBD2 (7 bases each). Germline CDR1 is MDHEN and CDR2 is SYDVKM. V was trimmed by 10 bases and J by 2 bases, leaving 26 bases between them. The CDR3 is 18 residues long. The CDR3 here is CAIRGGQIVALNTGELFF. The CDR3 DNA reads TGTGCCATCAGGGGGGGTCAGATTGTGGCACTCAACACCGGGGAGCTGTTTTTT.

This clone ranks as medium-sized (0.01 to 0.1%). The V gene is TRBV4-3, the J gene TRBJ2-7; D is perhaps TRBD1 (5 bases). Trimming cost V 4 bases and J 3 bases, with 16 bases left between them. The CDR3 contains 15 residues. CDR1 LGHNA and CDR2 YSLEER come from the germline V gene. The CDR3 nucleotides read TGCGCCAGCAGCCCGTCGTCGGCAGGGTACTACGAGCAGTACTTC. Protein: CASSPSSAGYYEQYF.

The CDR3 here is CASSPNSGQETQYF. The DNA of the CDR3 is TGTGCCAGCTCACCAAACAGCGGGCAAGAGACCCAGTACTTC. This rearrangement joins TRBV18 to TRBJ2-5; TRBD2 is a possible D gene (6 bases). CDR1 and CDR2 from the germline V gene are KGHSH and LQKENI. V lost 2 bases and J 2 bases, leaving 9 bases between the germline ends. The CDR3 contains 14 residues.

The gene calls are TRBV7-8 and TRBJ2-1; 9 positions agree with TRBD1. Germline V CDR1 and CDR2: SGHVS, FQNEAQ. The CDR3 extends over 13 amino acids. The V gene end was trimmed by 5 bases and the J gene end by 7 bases; junction bases not matched to a gene: 3. The CDR3 DNA reads TGTGCCAGCAGCCGGGACAGGGTTAATGAGCAGTTCTTC. It specifies CASSRDRVNEQFF.

V gene TRBV3-1 (or the pseudogene TRBV3-2) combines with J gene TRBJ1-2; 8 bases fit TRBD1. The germline V gene encodes CDR1 LGHDT and CDR2 YNNKEL (reference sequence). The CDR3 sequence is 15 residues long. Losses at the gene ends were 4 bases for V and 8 bases for J; bases not matched to a gene: 12. Here the CDR3 reads CASSLSDREGSGYTF. DNA of the CDR3: TGTGCCAGCAGCCTTTCGGACAGGGAAGGGAGCGGCTACACCTTC.

The CDR3: CASSIEGRQPQHF. The CDR3 DNA reads as TGTGCCAGTAGTATAGAGGGCCGCCAGCCCCAGCATTTT. V gene TRBV19 combines with J gene TRBJ1-5; unclear D gene. Trimming took off 0 bases at V and 7 bases at J, with 7 bases between the two ends. CDR3 size: 13 residues. Germline V CDR1 and CDR2: LNHDA, SQIVND (reference sequence).

This chain links TRBV4-2 with TRBJ1-1, with a tentative D call TRBD1 (5 bases). Trimming took off 0 bases at V and 6 bases at J, with 11 bases between the two ends. CDR3 length: 14 residues. Germline V gives CDR1 LGHNA, CDR2 YNFKEQ. DNA for the CDR3: TGTGCCAGCAGCCAAGATAGGGGAGGACCTGAAGCTTTCTTT. As protein: CASSQDRGGPEAFF.

The V call is TRBV25-1, the J call TRBJ2-5; the match to TRBD2 covers 12 bases. The CDR3 is made up of 15 amino acids. Germline V gives CDR1 MGHDK, CDR2 SYGVNS. V dropped 10 bases and J dropped 2; count of bases not matched to a gene: 8. CDR3 DNA sequence: TGTGCCACACAACTAGCGGGGGGCGGTCAAGAGACCCAGTACTTC. As protein: CATQLAGGGQETQYF.

The chain combines TRBV7-8 with TRBJ1-5, with 8 bases identical to TRBD1. With V trimmed by 4 bases and J by 0 bases, 2 bases remained unmatched. Germline V gene data show CDR1 as SGHVS and CDR2 as FQNEAQ. The CDR3 has 15 residues. This CDR3 is CASSWDRNSNQPQHF. DNA for the CDR3: TGTGCCAGCAGCTGGGACAGGAATAGCAATCAGCCCCAGCATTTT.

This clone was seen more than once but under ten times. The chain uses TRBV5-1 and TRBJ1-2, with D possibly matching TRBD1 (6 bases). Per germline, CDR1 SGHRS and CDR2 YFSETQ. CDR3 length: 15 amino acids. Deletions cut 0 bases from V and 8 bases from J, with 17 bases between. CDR3 region: CASSLAPDSLKGYTF. CDR3 nucleotide sequence: TGCGCCAGCAGCTTGGCCCCGGACAGCCTCAAAGGCTACACCTTC.

V usage is TRBV7-2 and J usage is TRBJ1-2; 9 nucleotides line up with TRBD1. V was clipped by 5 bases and J by 3 bases; unmatched bases: 10. This CDR3 region has 16 residues. Germline-derived CDR1 and CDR2 are SGHTA and FQGNSA. The CDR3 loop is CASSANPQGADYGYTF. For the CDR3, the DNA is TGTGCCAGCAGCGCCAACCCACAGGGGGCGGACTATGGCTACACCTTC.

The sample holds one count of this clone. The chain combines TRBV27 with TRBJ2-2; maybe TRBD1 (6 bases). Deletions cut 3 bases from V and 6 bases from J, with 14 bases between. Germline V gene data show CDR1 as MNHEY and CDR2 as SMNVEV (reference sequence). The CDR3 is 15 amino acids. CDR3 region: CASSFRQDRAGELFF. The CDR3 DNA reads TGTGCCAGCAGTTTCCGACAGGATAGGGCCGGGGAGCTGTTTTTT.

This clone showed up just once. The chain combines TRBV6-5 with TRBJ1-6; D gene uncertain. The CDR3 has 14 residues. The V end was cut by 10 bases, the J end by 7 bases, with 17 bases between. The germline CDR1 and CDR2 sequences are MNHEY and SVGAGI. Here the CDR3 DNA reads TGTGCCACTCTTCCCGGAGGCCAGAATTCACCCCTCCACTTT. This codes for CATLPGGQNSPLHF.

The chain links TRBV5-6 to TRBJ1-6, with 7 bases lining up with TRBD1. The CDR3 length is 14 residues. The ends lost 4 bases at V and 6 bases at J; junction bases unmatched: 4. Germline CDR1 reads SGHDT; CDR2 reads YYEEEE. The CDR3 region has the DNA TGTGCCAGCAGCCAGGACAGGCGTAATTCACCCCTCCACTTT. Protein sequence: CASSQDRRNSPLHF.

J is TRBJ2-1 and V is TRBV27; TRBD2 agrees at 12 bases. Germline CDR1 and CDR2: MNHEY and SMNVEV (reference sequence). The ends lost 3 bases at V and 4 bases at J; junction bases unmatched: 7. CDR3 length equals 17 residues. CDR3 DNA: TGTGCCAGCAGTTTTGCCCTCGGACTAGCGGGGTACAATGAGCAGTTCTTC. Amino acid sequence: CASSFALGLAGYNEQFF.

V gene TRBV9 combines with J gene TRBJ1-1; D unclear. Germline CDR1 is SGDLS and CDR2 is YYNGEE. The V end lost 4 bases, the J end lost 1 base, and 8 bases lay between the germline ends. This CDR3 has 13 amino acids. CDR3 sequence: CASSPGGNTEAFF. Written as DNA, the CDR3 is TGTGCCAGCAGCCCCGGAGGGAACACTGAAGCTTTCTTT.

V and J are TRBV7-8 and TRBJ2-7, with 9 bases lining up with TRBD1. V was pared by 5 bases and J by 8 bases, with 7 bases of the junction left unmatched. Germline CDR1 SGHVS, CDR2 FQNEAQ. This CDR3 region has 13 residues. The CDR3 region is CASSNGTGYKQYF. The CDR3 coding sequence is TGTGCCAGCAGCAACGGGACAGGGTACAAGCAGTACTTC.

The CDR3 is CASTLGLAGGTYEQYF. CDR3 DNA sequence: TGTGCCAGCACCTTGGGGCTAGCGGGGGGTACCTACGAGCAGTACTTC. J is TRBJ2-7 and V is TRBV28; TRBD2 aligns across 11 bases. This CDR3 spans 16 amino acids. Unmatched junction bases numbered 10, after V lost 7 bases and J lost 2 bases. The germline V gene has CDR1 MDHEN and CDR2 SYDVKM.

The V and J genes are TRBV3-1 (or the pseudogene TRBV3-2) and TRBJ1-3; D is unresolved. The CDR3 contains 15 residues. Trimming took off 1 base at V and 2 bases at J, with 9 bases between the two ends. CDR1 is LGHDT, CDR2 YNNKEL, per germline (reference sequence). The chain's CDR3 is CASSQGRFTGNTIYF. Here the CDR3 DNA reads TGTGCCAGCAGCCAAGGGAGGTTTACTGGAAACACCATATATTTT.

The chain combines TRBV18 with TRBJ1-1; D remains unclear. V gave up 2 bases and J gave up 2 bases, with 6 bases separating them. From germline, CDR1 is KGHSH and CDR2 LQKENI. CDR3 length: 13 residues. The DNA of the CDR3 is TGTGCCAGCTCACCAGAGGGAAACACTGAAGCTTTCTTT. It specifies CASSPEGNTEAFF.

The V call is TRBV5-1, the J call TRBJ1-3; 9 bases agree with TRBD1. Germline CDR1 and CDR2: SGHRS and YFSETQ. V lost 4 bases and J lost 0; bases outside the gene matches: 2. The CDR3 totals 15 residues. The CDR3 reads CASSPTGGSGNTIYF. The CDR3 DNA reads as TGCGCCAGCAGCCCGACAGGGGGCTCTGGAAACACCATATATTTT.

V usage is TRBV3-1 (or the pseudogene TRBV3-2) and J usage is TRBJ1-2; no reliable D call. Germline V gene data show CDR1 as LGHDT and CDR2 as YNNKEL (reference sequence). The germline V and J ends were trimmed by 6 bases and 2 bases, with 13 bases remaining between them. The CDR3 totals 14 residues. DNA of the CDR3: TGTGCCAGCAGTCATGGACGGGAAAACTATGGCTACACCTTC. Its protein is CASSHGRENYGYTF.

V and J are TRBV6-6 and TRBJ2-7, with 7 bases aligning to TRBD1. With V trimmed by 6 bases and J by 3 bases, 8 bases remained unmatched. In germline, CDR1 is MNHNY, CDR2 SVGAGI (reference sequence). The CDR3 length is 14 residues. The CDR3 here is CASRNLGTDYEQYF. As DNA, the CDR3 is TGTGCCAGCAGAAACCTAGGGACAGACTACGAGCAGTACTTC.

The gene calls are TRBV2 and TRBJ1-5, with D uncertain. This CDR3 is built from 15 residues. Germline CDR1 and CDR2: SNHLY and FYNNEI. Trimming took off 0 bases at V and 9 bases at J, with 15 bases between the two ends. CDR3 DNA sequence: TGTGCCAGCAGTGAAGCGCTGGCGGTGGTGTTGCCCCAGCATTTT. It codes for CASSEALAVVLPQHF.

V and J are TRBV7-8 and TRBJ2-5, with TRBD2 identical over 8 bases. Per the germline V gene, CDR1 is SGHVS and CDR2 is FQNEAQ. The CDR3 length is 15 residues. Trimming took 4 bases from V and 5 from J; bases not matched to a gene: 9. The chain's CDR3 is CASSSIGGVSETQYF. CDR3 sequence (DNA): TGTGCCAGCAGCTCCATCGGGGGGGTCTCGGAGACCCAGTACTTC.

The chain uses TRBV4-1 and TRBJ2-1; 11 bases agree with TRBD2. With V trimmed by 2 bases and J by 5 bases, 2 bases remained unmatched. Germline CDR1 is MGHRA and CDR2 is YSYEKL. This CDR3 is built from 15 residues. The CDR3 loop reads CASSQLAGGHNEQFF. CDR3 nucleotides: TGCGCCAGCAGCCAACTAGCGGGGGGTCACAATGAGCAGTTCTTC.